One sample yielded the 7 T cell receptor beta chains listed below, sequenced in a study of a mutant IDH1 vaccine in newly diagnosed glioma. Using immunoSEQ multiplex PCR, the repertoire was profiled, and TCRdb retains in-frame clones only, with some absent. The sample includes approximately 56,000 clones, 65% seen only once; the top ten take about 4.8%. The antigens these receptors bind are not known. Regarding time point: week 47, end of study. Topical imiquimod accompanied each vaccine dose, which consisted of 300 ug of mutant IDH1 20-mer peptide. Sequencing was performed on peripheral blood mononuclear cells (PBMCs), taken from a glioma patient whose treatment included an IDH1 peptide vaccine. The receptors stem from a man aged 35 to 55 with glioma. Some clones in this sample may be carry-over from other donors' samples.

This clone has a handful of counts. V is TRBV5-1 and J is TRBJ2-1; 7 bases map to TRBD1. With 1 base clipped from V and 4 bases from J, the junction kept 5 bases outside the gene matches. Germline V gene lookup returns CDR1 SGHRS and CDR2 YFSETQ. This CDR3 comprises 15 residues. CDR3 in DNA: TGCGCCAGCAGCTTGATGGACAGGAGTTACAATGAGCAGTTCTTC. It specifies CASSLMDRSYNEQFF.

The rearrangement links TRBV5-8 to TRBJ2-7; 9 bases are shared with TRBD1. Germline V gene data show CDR1 as SGHTS and CDR2 as YDEGEE. This CDR3 is built from 17 residues. With 7 bases clipped from V and 6 bases from J, the junction kept 20 bases outside the gene matches. The CDR3 DNA reads as TGTGCCAGCCCTCTTGGGCCTCTCCGGACAGGGGAACCCGAGCAGTACTTC. Translated: CASPLGPLRTGEPEQYF.

The rearrangement links TRBV10-3 to TRBJ2-6; no clear D. CDR3 length: 14 residues. Between the trimmed V and J ends, which lost 6 bases and 0 bases, there was a span of 6 bases. The germline gives CDR1 ENHRY, CDR2 SYGVKD. The CDR3 DNA is TGTGCCATCAGATCAGGCTCTGGGGCCAACGTCCTGACTTTC. Its translation: CAIRSGSGANVLTF.

The CDR3 DNA is TGTGCCAGCAGCGGGGACGGGACGGGCCAAGAGACCCAGTACTTC. It codes for CASSGDGTGQETQYF. The J gene is TRBJ2-5, the V gene TRBV5-6; D may be TRBD1 or TRBD2 (5 bases each). This CDR3 has 15 amino acids. V dropped 4 bases and J dropped 1 base, with 14 bases sitting between them. Looked up from germline, CDR1 is SGHDT and CDR2 is YYEEEE.

This rearrangement joins TRBV6-5 to TRBJ2-7; no clear D. V gave up 3 bases and J gave up 0 bases, with 9 bases separating them. Germline V gives CDR1 MNHEY, CDR2 SVGAGI. The CDR3 consists of 14 residues. The CDR3 DNA is TGTGCCAGCAGTTATACAGTCCTCTCCTACGAGCAGTACTTC. Translated, it gives CASSYTVLSYEQYF.

This chain connects TRBV19 to TRBJ1-1; 7 nucleotides match TRBD1. CDR3 length: 14 amino acids. Germline V gene sequence: CDR1 LNHDA, CDR2 SQIVND (reference sequence). V was clipped by 7 bases and J by 5 bases; unmatched bases: 10. This CDR3 is CASIIRGTVTEAFF. The CDR3 DNA is TGTGCCAGTATCATCAGGGGGACGGTGACTGAAGCTTTCTTT.

For this clone: An end of the junction does not agree with germline; a read error may underlie this. The rearrangement joins TRBV27 to TRBJ2-7; D call uncertain. CDR1 MNHEY and CDR2 SMNVEV come from the germline V gene (reference sequence). This CDR3 has 9 amino acids. CDR3 DNA: TGTGCCAGCGGCCCAGAGCTGTACTTC. Its translation is CASGPELYF.